This T cell receptor (beta chain) was found in a study of T-cell memory formation after mild COVID-19. Comments on this clonotype: The antigen remains undetermined.

Study-wide results and limits: The CD4+ clones that contracted clustered mainly within CM and EM, and the CD8+ clones concentrated in EMRA. CD4/CD8 balance held among clones contracting day 15 to 85, and later expanders leaned CD4+.

5'RACE with constant-segment primers yielded barcoded, UMI-tagged TCR alpha and TCR beta cDNA libraries. TCRdb ran MiXCR on the 5' RACE reads and lists one entry per CDR3 protein. This table has fewer than 350,000 distinct CDR3 sequences, approximately 16% appearing once. The germline CDR1 and CDR2 sequences are SGHRS and YFSETQ. The CDR3 has 16 amino acids. The germline V and J ends were trimmed by 3 bases and 2 bases, with 15 bases remaining between them. This TCR was sampled from a man aged 18 to 35 who had mild COVID-19 (a few samples of this study predate the infection). Cell type and time point are not known. The chain combines TRBV5-1 with TRBJ2-1, with a possible D match to TRBD1 (5 bases). Sequenced sample: PBMCs or a T cell subset sorted from them (not recorded which). The CDR3 loop reads CASSSDNLGAYNEQFF. The CDR3 DNA sequence: TGCGCCAGCAGCTCCGACAACCTAGGGGCCTACAATGAGCAGTTCTTC.